One and the same sample provided the 27 T cell receptor beta chains below, sequenced in a study of identical twins. A single record per CDR3 protein comes from TCRdb applying MiXCR to the 5' RACE reads. The repertoire has roughly 240,000 distinct CDR3 sequences, about 7.3% of them found once; the top ten carry 3.5% to 4%. The same data also went into a second study, on yellow fever vaccine responses in identical twins.

Sequencing was done on a sample of memory (CD45RO+) T cells sorted from blood. These receptors all stem from a young woman in good health.

CDR3 nucleotides: TGTGCCAGCAGTCCCGACTATTTCCCCTACAATGAGCAGTTCTTC. Amino acids: CASSPDYFPYNEQFF. This chain connects TRBV27 to TRBJ2-1; a weak D match, TRBD2 (5 bases). The CDR3 has 15 amino acids. CDR1 is MNHEY, CDR2 SMNVEV, per germline (reference sequence). Trimming took 5 bases from V and 2 from J, leaving 13 bases between them.

The chain uses TRBV5-1 and TRBJ2-5, with TRBD1 matching 8 bases. The CDR3 loop spans 14 amino acids. Germline V gene data show CDR1 as SGHRS and CDR2 as YFSETQ. V dropped 4 bases and J dropped 3; count of bases not matched to a gene: 5. CDR3 DNA sequence: TGCGCCAGCAGCGGACCGGGACAGGAAGAGACCCAGTACTTC. This codes for CASSGPGQEETQYF.

This clonotype came up many times. This chain connects TRBV19 to TRBJ2-1; D possibly corresponds to TRBD2 (5 bases). V gave up 4 bases and J gave up 0 bases, with 16 bases separating them. The CDR3 extends over 17 amino acids. The V gene's germline CDR1 is LNHDA and CDR2 SQIVND (reference sequence). The CDR3 DNA follows: TGTGCCAGTAGTAGAGAACTAGTACCAAGCTCCTACAATGAGCAGTTCTTC. This codes for CASSRELVPSSYNEQFF. The variable domain in full, completed from reference TRBV19 and TRBJ2-1, reads DGGITQSPKYLFRKEGQNVTLSCEQNLNHDAMYWYRQDPGQGLRLIYYSQIVNDFQKGDIAEGYSVSREKKESFPLTVTSAQKNPTAFYLCASSRELVPSSYNEQFFGPGTRLTVL.

The chain carries TRBV10-3 and TRBJ2-7; TRBD1 matches 9 bases. V gave up 8 bases and J gave up 2 bases; unmatched junction bases: 7. Germline CDR1 reads ENHRY; CDR2 reads SYGVKD. The CDR3 sequence is 14 residues long. As DNA, the CDR3 is TGTGCCATCGGAACCGGGACAGGGACCTACGAGCAGTACTTC. Residues: CAIGTGTGTYEQYF.

The genes are TRBV28 and TRBJ2-1, with 9 bases aligning to TRBD2. Germline V gene sequence: CDR1 MDHEN, CDR2 SYDVKM. The CDR3 sequence is 16 residues long. The ends lost 3 bases at V and 4 bases at J; junction bases unmatched: 7. CDR3 loop: CASSFIWREGYNEQFF. CDR3 sequence (DNA): TGTGCCAGCAGTTTCATTTGGCGGGAGGGATACAATGAGCAGTTCTTC.

This clonotype was recorded a few times. This chain connects TRBV27 to TRBJ2-3; unclear D gene. This CDR3 is built from 13 residues. V dropped 3 bases and J dropped 2 bases, with 6 bases sitting between them. The germline gives CDR1 MNHEY, CDR2 SMNVEV (reference sequence). The CDR3 here is CASSFGDTDTQYF. The DNA for the CDR3 is TGTGCCAGCAGTTTCGGTGACACAGATACGCAGTATTTT.

This clonotype has a count of ten or more. The J gene is TRBJ2-1, the V gene TRBV20-1; D is possibly TRBD2 (7 bases). V dropped 3 bases and J dropped 0 bases, with 12 bases sitting between them. Germline assignment: CDR1 DFQATT and CDR2 SNEGSKA (reference sequence). The CDR3 totals 15 residues. The DNA for the CDR3 is TGCAGTGCTAGGGGAGGGGGGAGCTCCTACAATGAGCAGTTCTTC. Its protein product is CSARGGGSSYNEQFF.

This clonotype was counted at least ten times. The V call is TRBV10-3, the J call TRBJ2-3; D uncertain. This CDR3 has 13 residues. V gave up 2 bases and J gave up 2 bases, with 5 bases separating them. Germline assignment: CDR1 ENHRY and CDR2 SYGVKD. The CDR3 DNA follows: TGTGCCATCAGTGAGCCTCACACAGATACGCAGTATTTT. This gives the protein CAISEPHTDTQYF.

As concerns this clonotype: A read error is possible here, since a much larger clone lies one base away. This chain connects TRBV2 to TRBJ2-3; D is uncertain. The CDR3 loop spans 16 amino acids. Germline assignment: CDR1 SNHLY and CDR2 FYNNEI. The CDR3 here is CAGSEGLTTSTDTQYF. CDR3 nucleotides: TGTGCCGGCAGTGAAGGATTAACTACTAGCACAGATACGCAGTATTTT.

The chain is built from TRBV28 and TRBJ2-7; D is perhaps TRBD1 or TRBD2 (5 bases each). The germline CDR1 and CDR2 sequences are MDHEN and SYDVKM. The length of the CDR3 is 12 residues. V was trimmed by 7 bases and J by 9 bases, leaving 16 bases between them. This chain's CDR3 is CASKLGTTAQYF. CDR3 coding DNA: TGTGCCAGCAAACTCGGGACGACGGCGCAGTACTTC.

This clonotype has just a few counts. V is TRBV4-2 and J is TRBJ2-1, with D possibly being TRBD2 (6 bases). The CDR3 is 16 residues long. Germline values: CDR1 LGHNA, CDR2 YNFKEQ. Trimming took off 3 bases at V and 4 bases at J, with 16 bases between the two ends. As DNA, the CDR3 is TGTGCCAGCAGCCAGGAAGCGGAGGGGAGATACAATGAGCAGTTCTTC. Translating gives CASSQEAEGRYNEQFF.

V is TRBV28 and J is TRBJ2-5; weak D call: TRBD2 (5 bases). Germline values: CDR1 MDHEN, CDR2 SYDVKM. V lost 3 bases to trimming and J lost 4 bases, with 12 bases between them. The CDR3 consists of 14 residues. In DNA form, the CDR3 reads TGTGCCAGCAGTTTGTTTGCTAGCAGAGAGACCCAGTACTTC. Protein: CASSLFASRETQYF. Full variable domain (outside the CDR3, taken from reference TRBV28 and TRBJ2-5): DVKVTQSSRYLVKRTGEKVFLECVQDMDHENMFWYRQDPGLGLRLIYFSYDVKMKEKGDIPEGYSVSREKKERFSLILESASTNQTSMYLCASSLFASRETQYFGPGTRLLVL.

This clonotype was counted between two and nine times. This sequence joins TRBV6-1 and TRBJ2-1, with D possibly TRBD1 on 5 matching bases. V dropped 1 base and J dropped 3 bases, with 10 bases sitting between them. Germline V gives CDR1 MNHNS, CDR2 SASEGT. CDR3 length: 15 amino acids. The CDR3 sequence is CASSEDRNLYNEQFF. CDR3 sequence (DNA): TGTGCCAGCAGTGAAGACAGGAACCTCTACAATGAGCAGTTCTTC.

This clonotype appeared many times. The chain employs TRBV12-3 or TRBV12-4 and TRBJ2-3; D is ambiguous. This CDR3 is built from 13 residues. With 4 bases removed from V and 3 bases from J, the gap between germline ends came to 8 bases. The CDR3 nucleotides read TGTGCCAGCAGTTACATAACTACAGATACGCAGTATTTT. Translated, it gives CASSYITTDTQYF.

This clonotype was seen at least ten times. The rearrangement uses TRBV20-1 and TRBJ2-7, with D uncertain. Germline loops: CDR1 DFQATT, CDR2 SNEGSKA (reference sequence). V lost 0 bases and J 2 bases, leaving 5 bases between the germline ends. The CDR3 spans 12 residues. CDR3 bases: TGCAGTGCTAGAGATGCCCCCTACGAGCAGTACTTC. This codes for CSARDAPYEQYF.

This clonotype was observed a handful of times. This sequence joins TRBV15 and TRBJ1-2, with D uncertain. The CDR3 sequence is 13 residues long. Germline V lookup: CDR1 LNHNV, CDR2 YYDKDF (reference sequence). Trimming shortened V by 1 base and J by 3 bases, and 6 bases separated the two germline ends. The DNA for the CDR3 is TGTGCCACCAGCAGAGGGAAGGACTATGGCTACACCTTC. Protein: CATSRGKDYGYTF.

A few counts support this clonotype. CDR3 DNA: TGTGCCAGCAGACCGGGGGTAGGGGGAACTGAAGCTTTCTTT. Translation: CASRPGVGGTEAFF. This rearrangement joins TRBV4-2 to TRBJ1-1; weak D call: TRBD1 (6 bases). V was pared by 6 bases and J by 5 bases, with 16 bases between. Per germline, CDR1 LGHNA and CDR2 YNFKEQ. The CDR3 sequence is 14 residues long.

This clonotype was picked up a small number of times. The rearrangement uses TRBV3-1 and TRBJ2-7; D possibly corresponds to TRBD2 (5 bases). The CDR3 covers 14 residues. CDR1 is LGHDT and CDR2 is YNNKEL in the germline V gene (reference sequence). V was pared by 2 bases and J by 2 bases, with 10 bases between. CDR3 sequence: CASSQSGATYEQYF. The CDR3 DNA is TGTGCCAGCAGCCAAAGCGGAGCTACCTACGAGCAGTACTTC.

The rearrangement joins TRBV5-1 to TRBJ1-2, with TRBD1 identical over 9 bases. Germline V gene lookup returns CDR1 SGHRS and CDR2 YFSETQ. The CDR3 spans 15 residues. V lost 1 base, J lost 6 bases, and 7 bases stayed unmatched. The CDR3 loop is CASSLTGGAYNGYTF. CDR3 in DNA: TGCGCCAGCAGCTTGACAGGGGGCGCATATAATGGCTACACCTTC.

This clonotype was seen at least ten times. The chain couples TRBV29-1 to TRBJ2-1; D is uncertain. The CDR3 has 11 residues. The germline gives CDR1 SQVTM, CDR2 ANQGSEA. V dropped 5 bases and J dropped 6 bases, with 8 bases sitting between them. CDR3: CSVSDPNEQFF. The CDR3 DNA sequence: TGCAGCGTTAGTGATCCCAATGAGCAGTTCTTC.

This clonotype was detected a few times. The chain recombines TRBV5-6 with TRBJ1-5, with D uncertain. CDR3 length equals 15 residues. V lost 4 bases to trimming and J lost 2 bases, with 13 bases between them. The germline V gene encodes CDR1 SGHDT and CDR2 YYEEEE. CDR3 region: CASSVAEVGNQPQHF. CDR3 bases: TGTGCCAGCAGCGTCGCCGAGGTAGGCAATCAGCCCCAGCATTTT.

This clonotype was detected many times. The chain links TRBV5-1 to TRBJ2-7; TRBD2 might be the D (6 bases). CDR1 SGHRS and CDR2 YFSETQ come from the germline V gene. Trimming took 4 bases from V and 2 from J, leaving 13 bases between them. The CDR3 extends over 14 amino acids. This chain's CDR3 is CASSPSTGAYEQYF. In DNA form, the CDR3 reads TGCGCCAGCAGCCCCTCCACGGGAGCCTACGAGCAGTACTTC.

This rearrangement joins TRBV7-2 to TRBJ2-3; 8 bases are a match to TRBD2. The CDR3 contains 15 residues. Germline V gene sequence: CDR1 SGHTA, CDR2 FQGNSA. J gave up 3 bases and V 1 base, and 3 bases lay outside the gene matches. CDR3: CASSLVPGGTDTQYF. CDR3 DNA sequence: TGTGCCAGCAGCTTAGTCCCGGGGGGGACAGATACGCAGTATTTT.

The chain is built from TRBV11-2 and TRBJ2-5; 9 nucleotides align to TRBD2. Germline assignment: CDR1 SGHAT and CDR2 FQNNGV. V lost 1 base to trimming and J lost 7 bases; unmatched junction nucleotides: 10. CDR3 size: 16 residues. In nucleotides, the CDR3 is TGTGCCAGCAGCTTAGGGGCTAGCGGGAAGGAGGGGACCCAGTACTTC. It encodes CASSLGASGKEGTQYF. Based on the CDR3 plus reference TRBV11-2 and TRBJ2-5, the full variable domain is EAGVAQSPRYKIIEKRQSVAFWCNPISGHATLYWYQQILGQGPKLLIQFQNNGVVDDSQLPKDRFSAERLKGVDSTLKIQPAKLEDSAVYLCASSLGASGKEGTQYFGPGTRLLVL.

This clonotype was found a few times. The V gene is TRBV5-6, the J gene TRBJ1-1; D unresolved. CDR1 is SGHDT, CDR2 YYEEEE, per germline. V lost 1 base to trimming and J lost 3 bases, with 10 bases between them. The CDR3 extends over 14 amino acids. CDR3 region: CASSLRREDTEAFF. In nucleotides, the CDR3 is TGTGCCAGCAGCTTGCGACGGGAGGACACTGAAGCTTTCTTT.

This clonotype was seen only a few times. The chain links TRBV5-5 to TRBJ1-4; a possible D gene is TRBD1 (5 bases). CDR1 is SGHKS and CDR2 is YYEKEE in the germline V gene (reference sequence). Trimming removed 1 base at V and 8 bases at J, with 12 bases between. This CDR3 has 14 amino acids. CDR3 in DNA: TGTGCCAGCAGCTTGAGCTCGGGACCGGAAAAACTGTTTTTT. It specifies CASSLSSGPEKLFF. The variable domain in full, with the rest retrieved from reference TRBV5-5 and TRBJ1-4, is DAGVTQSPTHLIKTRGQQVTLRCSPISGHKSVSWYQQVLGQGPQFIFQYYEKEERGRGNFPDRFSARQFPNYSSELNVNALLLGDSALYLCASSLSSGPEKLFFGSGTQLSVL.

The chain links TRBV3-1 to TRBJ1-6; D is undetermined. Germline V gene sequence: CDR1 LGHDT, CDR2 YNNKEL (reference sequence). Trimming cost V 4 bases and J 10 bases, with 17 bases left between them. There are 15 residues in the CDR3. The CDR3 bases are TGTGCCAGCAGCCGCCGGGGTGCGGTCGGGTCACCCCTCCACTTT. It yields the protein CASSRRGAVGSPLHF.